One and the same sample provided the 14 T cell receptor beta chains below, sequenced in a study of technical replicates of blood from several donors. Repertoires were generated with immunoSEQ multiplex PCR, while TCRdb's copy carries only in-frame clones and drops some. Among more than 90,000 clones listed, 90% to 97% were seen once. Input material: T cells isolated from PBMCs. All receptors come from a human donor in good health.

The chain couples TRBV2 to TRBJ1-2, with D hard to call. V was pared by 4 bases and J by 4 bases, with 10 bases between. There are 13 residues in the CDR3. Germline V gene lookup returns CDR1 SNHLY and CDR2 FYNNEI. The CDR3 here is CASSVSEIYGYTF. CDR3 DNA sequence: TGTGCCAGCAGTGTTAGCGAAATCTATGGCTACACCTTC.

For this clone: This specimen includes other DNA sequences encoding the same CDR3. J is TRBJ1-2 and V is TRBV5-1, with D perhaps TRBD1 (6 bases). V gave up 0 bases and J gave up 0 bases, with 6 bases separating them. This CDR3 has 14 residues. Germline CDR1 SGHRS, CDR2 YFSETQ. The CDR3 DNA reads as TGCGCCAGCAGCTTGGAGGGGGCTAACTATGGCTACACCTTC. It is translated as CASSLEGANYGYTF.

This chain uses TRBV7-2 with TRBJ2-5; D is undetermined. From germline, CDR1 is SGHTA and CDR2 FQGNSA. Deletions cut 1 base from V and 7 bases from J, with 10 bases between. The CDR3 spans 13 residues. CDR3 sequence: CASSLGFQRTQYF. CDR3 DNA: TGTGCCAGCAGCTTAGGTTTTCAGCGGACCCAGTACTTC.

CDR3 DNA sequence: TGTGCCAGCAGTCAGAGACAGGACACTGAAGCTTTCTTT. Translating gives CASSQRQDTEAFF. This chain connects TRBV6-4 to TRBJ1-1; possible D gene TRBD1, 6 bases. The germline CDR1 and CDR2 sequences are MRHNA and SNTAGT. Trimming pared 5 bases from V and 3 bases from J, leaving 10 bases between. This CDR3 comprises 13 residues.

The V call is TRBV5-5, the J call TRBJ2-1; TRBD2 matches 11 bases. V lost 5 bases to trimming and J lost 3 bases; unmatched junction nucleotides: 4. Germline V CDR1 and CDR2: SGHKS, YYEKEE (reference sequence). This CDR3 is built from 15 residues. CDR3: CASSITSGSYNEQFF. CDR3 nucleotide sequence: TGTGCCAGCAGTATTACTAGCGGGAGCTACAATGAGCAGTTCTTC.

The V and J genes are TRBV28 and TRBJ1-1; 7 positions agree with TRBD1. This CDR3 has 14 residues. Germline CDR1 and CDR2: MDHEN and SYDVKM. The ends lost 3 bases at V and 6 bases at J; junction bases unmatched: 7. CDR3 DNA: TGTGCCAGCAGTTTTAGCAGGGGGTTTGCTGAAGCTTTCTTT. Its translation: CASSFSRGFAEAFF.

The J gene is TRBJ2-7, the V gene TRBV27; 10 bases fit TRBD1. The length of the CDR3 is 17 residues. V was clipped by 1 base and J by 3 bases; unmatched bases: 9. Looked up from germline, CDR1 is MNHEY and CDR2 is SMNVEV (reference sequence). The CDR3 DNA reads TGTGCCAGCAGTTTATTCTGGACAGGGGGGCCGTTCTACGAGCAGTACTTC. Protein product: CASSLFWTGGPFYEQYF.

The V gene is TRBV5-1, the J gene TRBJ2-1; TRBD2 matches 10 bases. V trimming: 1 base; J trimming: 5 bases; junction bases outside the gene matches: 12. The CDR3 is made up of 18 amino acids. CDR1 SGHRS and CDR2 YFSETQ come from the germline V gene. CDR3 bases: TGCGCCAGCAGCTTGACTGATTTTCGGCTAGCGGGGGACAATGAGCAGTTCTTC. It is translated as CASSLTDFRLAGDNEQFF. Filled out from reference TRBV5-1 and TRBJ2-1, the complete variable domain reads KAGVTQTPRYLIKTRGQQVTLSCSPISGHRSVSWYQQTPGQGLQFLFEYFSETQRNKGNFPGRFSGRQFSNSRSEMNVSTLELGDSALYLCASSLTDFRLAGDNEQFFGPGTRLTVL.

The chain couples TRBV7-3 to TRBJ1-1; D possibly corresponds to TRBD1 (5 bases). Germline values: CDR1 SGHTA, CDR2 FQGTGA. The CDR3 runs 15 residues. V shed 1 base and J shed 2 bases, with 11 bases lying between them. The DNA of the CDR3 is TGTGCCAGCAGCTTAATACGGGGGGGAAACACTGAAGCTTTCTTT. Translating it yields CASSLIRGGNTEAFF.

The chain carries TRBV9 and TRBJ2-3, with D possibly TRBD2 on 5 matching bases. The CDR3 extends over 17 amino acids. Looked up from germline, CDR1 is SGDLS and CDR2 is YYNGEE. The germline V and J ends were trimmed by 4 bases and 5 bases, with 23 bases remaining between them. CDR3 sequence (DNA): TGTGCCAGCAGCAGTACCGGGCCTACTCCGGGAAGAGATACGCAGTATTTT. Encoded protein: CASSSTGPTPGRDTQYF.

V and J are TRBV9 and TRBJ2-1, with TRBD2 identical over 7 bases. Germline V gene lookup returns CDR1 SGDLS and CDR2 YYNGEE. CDR3 size: 15 residues. V gave up 0 bases and J gave up 6 bases; unmatched junction bases: 6. The CDR3 spells CASSVAWRELNEQFF. The CDR3 DNA follows: TGTGCCAGCAGCGTAGCGTGGCGGGAGCTCAATGAGCAGTTCTTC.

The V gene is TRBV15, the J gene TRBJ2-7; possibly TRBD2 for D (6 bases). This CDR3 has 15 residues. The ends were cut back, 5 bases at V and 4 bases at J, with 18 bases in the middle. The V gene's germline CDR1 is LNHNV and CDR2 YYDKDF (reference sequence). In DNA form, the CDR3 reads TGTGCCACCAGCTTGGGGTCGGGGGACTCTTACGAGCAGTACTTC. This gives the protein CATSLGSGDSYEQYF.

V is TRBV6-5 and J is TRBJ1-1; possible D gene TRBD1, 5 bases. From germline, CDR1 is MNHEY and CDR2 SVGAGI. The V gene lost 0 bases and the J gene lost 8 bases, with 13 bases spanning the gap. This CDR3 comprises 14 residues. CDR3 in amino acids: CASSYSAGRPEAFF. The CDR3, as DNA: TGTGCCAGCAGTTACTCTGCAGGGAGGCCCGAAGCTTTCTTT.

This clone was counted only a few times. The CDR3 DNA is TGTGCCATCAGCGGACAGGGAGATAGCAATCAGCCCCAGCATTTT. Its protein is CAISGQGDSNQPQHF. The genes are TRBV10-3 and TRBJ1-5; 8 positions match TRBD1. CDR1 is ENHRY and CDR2 is SYGVKD in the germline V gene. The length of the CDR3 is 15 residues. V lost 6 bases and J lost 0; bases outside the gene matches: 4.